The 15 T cell receptor beta chains given below trace back to one sample, sequenced in a study of blood T cell repertoires in COVID-19. TCRdb's table, derived via immunoSEQ multiplex PCR, lists solely in-frame clones and lacks some. The sample records roughly 230,000 clones, 92% being singletons. The sequenced sample consisted of peripheral blood. Source of these receptors: a man aged 25-40 years with COVID-19, enrolled during active disease.

In DNA, the CDR3 is TGTGCCAGCAGTCCCGGGTCTGGCAGCATGAACACTGAAGCTTTCTTT. This gives the protein CASSPGSGSMNTEAFF. The chain is built from TRBV27 and TRBJ1-1; D is unresolved. The V and J ends lost 5 bases and 0 bases respectively, with 16 bases between them. The CDR3 covers 16 residues. Germline V CDR1 and CDR2: MNHEY, SMNVEV (reference sequence).

The rearrangement joins TRBV6-5 to TRBJ1-4; D remains unclear. This CDR3 has 13 amino acids. Germline-derived CDR1 and CDR2 are MNHEY and SVGAGI. V was pared by 8 bases and J by 8 bases, with 15 bases between. In DNA form, the CDR3 reads TGTGCCAGCCGGACGTGGGAGCGGGAAAAACTGTTTTTT. Translating gives CASRTWEREKLFF.

This chain connects TRBV6-5 to TRBJ1-5; D gene ambiguous. CDR3 length equals 14 residues. Trimming stripped 9 bases from V and 0 bases from J, with 12 bases between. The V gene's germline CDR1 is MNHEY and CDR2 SVGAGI. The CDR3 nucleotides read TGTGCCAGTCGGAGGAACCATAGCAATCAGCCCCAGCATTTT. Residues: CASRRNHSNQPQHF.

Of note for this clone: The same CDR3 is also encoded by other DNA sequences in this sample. The rearrangement uses TRBV10-2 and TRBJ1-4, with 7 nucleotides matching TRBD1. Trimming at V came to 3 bases and at J to 7 bases, leaving 11 bases not matched to a gene. The CDR3 totals 16 residues. CDR1 is WSHSY and CDR2 is SAAADI in the germline V gene. This chain's CDR3 is CASSDGGTGVAEKLFF. In DNA form, the CDR3 reads TGCGCCAGCAGTGATGGGGGAACAGGGGTGGCTGAAAAACTGTTTTTT.

The chain uses TRBV14 and TRBJ1-2; 7 bases are a match to TRBD1. Trimming took 0 bases from V and 0 from J; bases not matched to a gene: 7. Germline CDR1 and CDR2: SGHDN and FVKESK. The CDR3 totals 17 residues. The CDR3 region has the DNA TGTGCCAGCAGCCAAGACTTGGTGGGACAGCCTAACTATGGCTACACCTTC. Its translation: CASSQDLVGQPNYGYTF.

The chain combines TRBV19 with TRBJ1-6; TRBD1 agrees at 7 bases. Germline lookup yields CDR1 LNHDA and CDR2 SQIVND (reference sequence). The CDR3 is 15 residues long. The J segment lost 9 bases and the V segment lost 3 bases, leaving 8 bases of the junction unmatched. Written as DNA, the CDR3 is TGTGCCAGTAGTATCGAACAGGGGAAGGGTTCACCCCTCCACTTT. Residues: CASSIEQGKGSPLHF.

The chain employs TRBV5-4 and TRBJ2-1; D not certain. Between the trimmed V and J ends, which lost 4 bases and 3 bases, there was a span of 17 bases. Germline V gene lookup returns CDR1 SGHNT and CDR2 YYREEE (reference sequence). This CDR3 is built from 16 residues. CDR3 nucleotides: TGTGCCAGCAGCCCCCCCCAGGCGACAAGCTACAATGAGCAGTTCTTC. Amino acids: CASSPPQATSYNEQFF.

A single count supports this clone. The sample carries other DNA sequences with the same CDR3. DNA for the CDR3: TGTGCCTGGAGTTTTCGGGTTGGCAATCAGCCCCAGCATTTT. Translation gives CAWSFRVGNQPQHF. The rearrangement joins TRBV30 to TRBJ1-5; no clear D. Germline V CDR1 and CDR2: GTSNPN, SVGIG (reference sequence). V lost 2 bases and J lost 2, with 10 bases in between. This CDR3 contains 14 residues.

The V gene is TRBV5-1, the J gene TRBJ2-3; 8 bases are a match to TRBD1. The V gene's germline CDR1 is SGHRS and CDR2 YFSETQ. With 3 bases clipped from V and 7 bases from J, the junction kept 7 bases outside the gene matches. The CDR3 length is 14 residues. CDR3 region: CASSYDHRGNTQYF. DNA of the CDR3: TGCGCCAGCAGCTATGATCACAGGGGGAATACGCAGTATTTT.

The rearrangement joins TRBV3-1 (or the pseudogene TRBV3-2) to TRBJ1-6; D is undetermined. Germline values: CDR1 LGHDT, CDR2 YNNKEL (reference sequence). The CDR3 sequence is 15 residues long. V gave up 0 bases and J gave up 10 bases, with 13 bases separating them. The CDR3 loop reads CASSQDRGKGSPLHF. The DNA for the CDR3 is TGTGCCAGCAGCCAAGATAGAGGGAAAGGCTCACCCCTCCACTTT.

This rearrangement joins TRBV7-7 to TRBJ2-7, with TRBD1 identical over 9 bases. Germline V gene data show CDR1 as SSHAT and CDR2 as FNYEAQ (reference sequence). This CDR3 has 15 amino acids. Trimming at V came to 4 bases and at J to 6 bases, leaving 10 bases not matched to a gene. This CDR3 reads CASSYPGTGTGEQYF. The CDR3 DNA sequence: TGTGCCAGCAGCTATCCCGGGACAGGGACGGGCGAGCAGTACTTC.

The J gene is TRBJ1-5, the V gene TRBV19, with D tentatively TRBD1 (6 bases). Germline assignment: CDR1 LNHDA and CDR2 SQIVND (reference sequence). The CDR3 sequence is 15 residues long. V was cut by 5 bases and J by 2 bases, with 13 bases left in between. The CDR3 DNA follows: TGTGCCAGTAGTTTAGGGACATCTGGCAATCAGCCCCAGCATTTT. Translated: CASSLGTSGNQPQHF.

This chain uses TRBV15 with TRBJ2-1; 10 positions match TRBD2. Per the germline V gene, CDR1 is LNHNV and CDR2 is YYDKDF (reference sequence). The CDR3 has 14 residues. V lost 4 bases and J lost 9; bases outside the gene matches: 6. CDR3 nucleotide sequence: TGTGCCACCAGCACGGAGCGGGGGGGCTTTGAGCAGTTCTTC. This codes for CATSTERGGFEQFF.

The V call is TRBV6-5, the J call TRBJ1-4; D may be TRBD1 (6 bases). The CDR3 length is 16 residues. Trimming removed 2 bases at V and 6 bases at J, with 16 bases between. From germline, CDR1 is MNHEY and CDR2 SVGAGI. The CDR3 bases are TGTGCCAGCAGTTACGATCTTCAGGGGCGGCATGAAAAACTGTTTTTT. This translates into CASSYDLQGRHEKLFF.

V usage is TRBV18 and J usage is TRBJ1-1, with 8 bases lining up with TRBD1. V gave up 3 bases and J gave up 1 base; unmatched junction bases: 7. CDR1 KGHSH and CDR2 LQKENI come from the germline V gene. This CDR3 region has 16 residues. CDR3 sequence reads: CASSPRAGQGNTEAFF. Written as DNA, the CDR3 is TGTGCCAGCTCACCCCGAGCAGGACAGGGGAACACTGAAGCTTTCTTT. Based on the CDR3 plus reference TRBV18 and TRBJ1-1, the full variable domain is NAGVMQNPRHLVRRRGQEARLRCSPMKGHSHVYWYRQLPEEGLKFMVYLQKENIIDESGMPKERFSAEFPKEGPSILRIQQVVRGDSAAYFCASSPRAGQGNTEAFFGQGTRLTVV.